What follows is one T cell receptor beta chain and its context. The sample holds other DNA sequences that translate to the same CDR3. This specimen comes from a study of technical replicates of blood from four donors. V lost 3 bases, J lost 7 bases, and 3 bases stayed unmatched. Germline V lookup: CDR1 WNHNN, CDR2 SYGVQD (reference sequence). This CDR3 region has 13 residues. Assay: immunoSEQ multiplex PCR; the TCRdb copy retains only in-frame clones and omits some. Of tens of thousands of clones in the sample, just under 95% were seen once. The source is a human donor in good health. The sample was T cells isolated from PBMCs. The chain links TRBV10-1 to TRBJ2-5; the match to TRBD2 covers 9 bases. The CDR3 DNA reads TGCGCCAGCAGTGAAATTAGCGGGGGGACCCAGTACTTC. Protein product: CASSEISGGTQYF.